The 26 T cell receptor beta chains reported below all come from one sample, sequenced in a study of pediatric ulcerative colitis. Here immunoSEQ multiplex PCR was the method, and the copy in TCRdb shows in-frame clones only, minus some. Of around 64,000 clones listed, 85% to 90% are singletons. The sequenced sample was blood. Receptors originate from a boy aged 10-17 years with severe ulcerative colitis.

The gene calls are TRBV19 and TRBJ1-1, with D hard to call. The germline gives CDR1 LNHDA, CDR2 SQIVND (reference sequence). The CDR3 consists of 11 residues. The CDR3: CASHQNTEAFF. DNA for the CDR3: TGTGCTTCTCACCAGAACACTGAAGCTTTCTTT.

The V gene is TRBV10-2, the J gene TRBJ2-1, with 8 bases fitting TRBD2. Germline CDR1 reads WSHSY; CDR2 reads SAAADI. With 7 bases clipped from V and 6 bases from J, the junction kept 5 bases outside the gene matches. This CDR3 contains 13 residues. In DNA, the CDR3 is TGCGCCAGCAAGAAGCGGGAGCCCAATGAGCAGTTCTTC. This gives the protein CASKKREPNEQFF.

V gene TRBV7-2 combines with J gene TRBJ2-7; D is unresolved. This CDR3 region has 14 residues. CDR1 and CDR2 (germline): SGHTA, FQGNSA. V lost 2 bases, J lost 0 bases, and 8 bases lay in between. The CDR3, as DNA: TGTGCCAGCAGCTTACAGTGGGCCTCCTACGAGCAGTACTTC. This gives the protein CASSLQWASYEQYF. The variable domain in full, completed from reference TRBV7-2 and TRBJ2-7, reads GAGVSQSPSNKVTEKGKDVELRCDPISGHTALYWYRQSLGQGLEFLIYFQGNSAPDKSGLPSDRFSAERTGGSVSTLTIQRTQQEDSAVYLCASSLQWASYEQYFGPGTRLTVT.

The chain joins TRBV7-9 to TRBJ1-3, with 10 bases aligning to TRBD1. The CDR3 covers 15 residues. In germline, CDR1 is SEHNR, CDR2 FQNEAQ (reference sequence). The ends lost 6 bases at V and 3 bases at J; junction bases unmatched: 5. DNA of the CDR3: TGTGCCAGCAGGCCCGGGACAGGGGTTGGAAACACCATATATTTT. It codes for CASRPGTGVGNTIYF.

The sample holds one count of this clone. The J gene is TRBJ1-1, the V gene TRBV28; D is perhaps TRBD1 (6 bases). The V and J ends lost 3 bases and 3 bases respectively, with 14 bases between them. Germline loops: CDR1 MDHEN, CDR2 SYDVKM. The CDR3 loop spans 15 amino acids. The CDR3 DNA is TGTGCCAGCAGTTTTAGTCACAGGGAGGACACTGAAGCTTTCTTT. Amino acid sequence: CASSFSHREDTEAFF. The complete variable domain, with remaining parts taken from reference TRBV28 and TRBJ1-1, reads DVKVTQSSRYLVKRTGEKVFLECVQDMDHENMFWYRQDPGLGLRLIYFSYDVKMKEKGDIPEGYSVSREKKERFSLILESASTNQTSMYLCASSFSHREDTEAFFGQGTRLTVV.

The CDR3, as DNA: TGTGCCAGCAGCGTAGACACTAGCGGGTACTTTTACAATGAGCAGTTCTTC. Protein: CASSVDTSGYFYNEQFF. The rearrangement uses TRBV9 and TRBJ2-1; 9 bases are a match to TRBD2. Trimming cost V 0 bases and J 4 bases; bases outside gene matches: 8. The CDR3 has 17 residues. Germline V lookup: CDR1 SGDLS, CDR2 YYNGEE.

The chain recombines TRBV7-6 with TRBJ2-3; 8 bases are shared with TRBD2. Per the germline V gene, CDR1 is SGHVS and CDR2 is FNYEAQ. Trimming removed 4 bases from V and 0 bases from J; junction bases left unmatched: 12. The CDR3 is made up of 18 amino acids. This CDR3 reads CASSSPIPASGSTDTQYF. DNA of the CDR3: TGTGCCAGCAGCTCACCCATACCGGCTAGCGGGAGCACAGATACGCAGTATTTT.

This clone was detected a few times. The V and J genes are TRBV7-9 and TRBJ1-2, with unresolved D. Germline CDR1 reads SEHNR; CDR2 reads FQNEAQ (reference sequence). V was shortened by 0 bases and J by 2 bases, with 10 bases between the two germline ends. The CDR3 has 15 residues. CDR3 bases: TGTGCCAGCAGCTTAGCCGACGGAATAAACTATGGCTACACCTTC. Its translation is CASSLADGINYGYTF.

A note on this clone: Compared with germline, one end of the junction differs, possibly owing to a read error. The rearrangement links TRBV7-7 to TRBJ2-2; D perhaps matches TRBD2 (5 bases). The germline V gene has CDR1 SSHAT and CDR2 FNYEAQ (reference sequence). This CDR3 contains 15 residues. CDR3 loop: CASSLALDRTGELFF. The CDR3 DNA reads as TGTGCTAGCAGCTTAGCGCTCGACCGCACCGGGGAGCTGTTTTTT. Drawing the rest from reference TRBV7-7 and TRBJ2-2, the complete variable domain is GAGVSQSPRYKVTKRGQDVTLRCDPISSHATLYWYQQALGQGPEFLTYFNYEAQPDKSGLPSDRFSAERPEGSISTLTIQRTEQRDSAMYRCASSLALDRTGELFFGEGSRLTVL.

This clone was counted only a few times. The chain recombines TRBV6-5 with TRBJ1-2; 8 nucleotides agree with TRBD1. The V segment lost 7 bases and the J segment 7 bases; nucleotides outside the gene matches: 5. This CDR3 is 12 amino acids long. CDR1 is MNHEY and CDR2 is SVGAGI in the germline V gene. CDR3 protein: CASTGQGRGYTF. The DNA for the CDR3 is TGTGCCAGCACCGGACAGGGACGTGGCTACACCTTC.

The rearrangement uses TRBV18 and TRBJ2-4; 12 positions agree with TRBD2. The germline gives CDR1 KGHSH, CDR2 LQKENI. Trimming removed 6 bases from V and 4 bases from J; junction bases left unmatched: 7. This CDR3 is 16 amino acids long. Here the CDR3 reads CASSPGLAGLKNIQYF. The CDR3 coding sequence is TGTGCCAGCTCCCCGGGACTAGCGGGCCTAAAAAACATTCAGTACTTC.

In nucleotides, the CDR3 is TGTGCCAGCAGCCGGACTAGCGGGAGTTACCACGAGCAGTACTTC. This translates into CASSRTSGSYHEQYF. This sequence joins TRBV7-2 and TRBJ2-7, with 13 nucleotides matching TRBD2. The CDR3 has 15 amino acids. V was pared by 5 bases and J by 5 bases, with 6 bases of the junction left unmatched. Germline CDR1 is SGHTA and CDR2 is FQGNSA.

This chain joins TRBV7-8 and TRBJ1-5; TRBD1 is a possible D gene (5 bases). This CDR3 spans 19 amino acids. Trimming cost V 0 bases and J 2 bases, with 20 bases left between them. CDR1 and CDR2 from the germline V gene are SGHVS and FQNEAQ. The CDR3 DNA is TGTGCCAGCAGCTTAGCTCCGGGACCCTTCCTCTTGGGCAATCAGCCCCAGCATTTT. Translated: CASSLAPGPFLLGNQPQHF.

The rearrangement links TRBV29-1 to TRBJ1-2; D is undetermined. This CDR3 has 13 residues. V lost 4 bases, J lost 0 bases, and 9 bases lay in between. Per the germline V gene, CDR1 is SQVTM and CDR2 is ANQGSEA. Written as DNA, the CDR3 is TGCAGCGTTGGACGAGATACTAACTATGGCTACACCTTC. Translating it yields CSVGRDTNYGYTF.

The chain couples TRBV4-3 to TRBJ2-2; the D gene could be TRBD1 or TRBD2 (5 bases each). V lost 0 bases, J lost 4 bases, and 12 bases lay in between. The CDR3 has 16 amino acids. Germline CDR1 and CDR2: LGHNA and YSLEER. CDR3 bases: TGCGCCAGCAGCCAAGAGTGGGACCTTAGCACCGGGGAGCTGTTTTTT. This encodes CASSQEWDLSTGELFF.

The rearrangement joins TRBV27 to TRBJ2-3; no firm D call. The CDR3 runs 15 residues. Trimming removed 3 bases at V and 14 bases at J, with 24 bases between. The germline CDR1 and CDR2 sequences are MNHEY and SMNVEV (reference sequence). The CDR3: CASSFLSSSITRVYF. The CDR3 nucleotides are TGTGCCAGCAGTTTTCTTTCAAGCAGTATTACACGTGTGTATTTT.

The CDR3 loop is CASRRQGSEKLFF. The CDR3 DNA reads TGTGCCAGCAGGCGACAGGGATCCGAAAAACTGTTTTTT. The chain combines TRBV7-2 with TRBJ1-4, with TRBD1 matching over 7 bases. J lost 8 bases, V lost 6 bases, and 6 bases had no gene match. The CDR3 consists of 13 residues. The germline CDR1 and CDR2 sequences are SGHTA and FQGNSA.

The chain has TRBV18 and TRBJ2-7, with 10 positions matching TRBD1. CDR3 length: 16 amino acids. Trimming removed 1 base from V and 4 bases from J; junction bases left unmatched: 7. Germline V gives CDR1 KGHSH, CDR2 LQKENI. This chain's CDR3 is CASSPLPGQGFYEQYF. The CDR3 bases are TGTGCCAGCTCACCACTGCCGGGACAGGGGTTTTACGAGCAGTACTTC.

V gene TRBV13 combines with J gene TRBJ1-1; perhaps TRBD1 as D (6 bases). V lost 5 bases to trimming and J lost 3 bases, with 13 bases between them. The CDR3 has 14 amino acids. Germline assignment: CDR1 PRHDT and CDR2 FYEKMQ (reference sequence). Here the CDR3 DNA reads TGTGCCAGCAGCCTAAGGGGGTTTCACACTGAAGCTTTCTTT. This sequence encodes CASSLRGFHTEAFF.

This clone was observed a few times. This chain uses TRBV12-5 with TRBJ1-2; 7 bases line up with TRBD1. The germline gives CDR1 LGHNT, CDR2 FRNRAP. V lost 5 bases, J lost 4 bases, and 4 bases stayed unmatched. The CDR3 has 13 amino acids. Written as DNA, the CDR3 is TGTGCTAGTGGTCCGGGACAGCCCTATGGCTACACCTTC. It yields the protein CASGPGQPYGYTF.

The chain uses TRBV2 and TRBJ2-2, with 8 bases identical to TRBD1. Germline CDR1 SNHLY, CDR2 FYNNEI. The CDR3 covers 14 residues. After removal of 6 bases from V and 4 bases from J, the junction contained 4 bases not matched to a gene. Written as DNA, the CDR3 is TGTGCCAGCAGATTGACAGGGGCCACCGGGGAGCTGTTTTTT. Translated, it gives CASRLTGATGELFF.

The chain links TRBV19 to TRBJ2-1; D remains unclear. This CDR3 has 13 residues. Germline V CDR1 and CDR2: LNHDA, SQIVND (reference sequence). Trimming pared 4 bases from V and 2 bases from J, leaving 6 bases between. CDR3 sequence: CASSTWTYNEQFF. The DNA of the CDR3 is TGTGCCAGTAGTACATGGACCTACAATGAGCAGTTCTTC.

The chain uses TRBV5-1 and TRBJ2-7; TRBD2 matches 14 bases. Germline CDR1 is SGHRS and CDR2 is YFSETQ. The CDR3 loop spans 14 amino acids. The junction had 1 base not matched to a gene; V was cut back by 4 bases and J by 4 bases. CDR3 bases: TGCGCCAGCAGCGGGACTAGCGGGAGTTACGAGCAGTACTTC. Encoded protein: CASSGTSGSYEQYF.

The chain uses TRBV7-2 and TRBJ2-1, with 10 bases fitting TRBD1. Trimming took 5 bases from V and 12 from J; bases not matched to a gene: 7. CDR1 SGHTA and CDR2 FQGNSA come from the germline V gene. The CDR3 covers 13 residues. The CDR3: CASSPDRGTVQFF. CDR3 in DNA: TGTGCCAGCAGCCCGGACAGGGGGACGGTGCAGTTCTTC.

The rearrangement links TRBV25-1 to TRBJ1-4; D is possibly TRBD1 (6 bases). V was pared by 2 bases and J by 6 bases, with 13 bases between. The CDR3 has 15 residues. Germline lookup yields CDR1 MGHDK and CDR2 SYGVNS. CDR3 protein: CASSEARQAHEKLFF. The CDR3, as DNA: TGTGCCAGCAGTGAAGCCCGACAGGCCCATGAAAAACTGTTTTTT.

The rearrangement joins TRBV6-1 to TRBJ2-3; no reliable D call. V was trimmed by 7 bases and J by 0 bases, leaving 5 bases between them. CDR3 size: 12 residues. The germline V gene encodes CDR1 MNHNS and CDR2 SASEGT. The CDR3 protein is CASNPSTDTQYF. CDR3 sequence (DNA): TGTGCCAGCAATCCTAGCACAGATACGCAGTATTTT.